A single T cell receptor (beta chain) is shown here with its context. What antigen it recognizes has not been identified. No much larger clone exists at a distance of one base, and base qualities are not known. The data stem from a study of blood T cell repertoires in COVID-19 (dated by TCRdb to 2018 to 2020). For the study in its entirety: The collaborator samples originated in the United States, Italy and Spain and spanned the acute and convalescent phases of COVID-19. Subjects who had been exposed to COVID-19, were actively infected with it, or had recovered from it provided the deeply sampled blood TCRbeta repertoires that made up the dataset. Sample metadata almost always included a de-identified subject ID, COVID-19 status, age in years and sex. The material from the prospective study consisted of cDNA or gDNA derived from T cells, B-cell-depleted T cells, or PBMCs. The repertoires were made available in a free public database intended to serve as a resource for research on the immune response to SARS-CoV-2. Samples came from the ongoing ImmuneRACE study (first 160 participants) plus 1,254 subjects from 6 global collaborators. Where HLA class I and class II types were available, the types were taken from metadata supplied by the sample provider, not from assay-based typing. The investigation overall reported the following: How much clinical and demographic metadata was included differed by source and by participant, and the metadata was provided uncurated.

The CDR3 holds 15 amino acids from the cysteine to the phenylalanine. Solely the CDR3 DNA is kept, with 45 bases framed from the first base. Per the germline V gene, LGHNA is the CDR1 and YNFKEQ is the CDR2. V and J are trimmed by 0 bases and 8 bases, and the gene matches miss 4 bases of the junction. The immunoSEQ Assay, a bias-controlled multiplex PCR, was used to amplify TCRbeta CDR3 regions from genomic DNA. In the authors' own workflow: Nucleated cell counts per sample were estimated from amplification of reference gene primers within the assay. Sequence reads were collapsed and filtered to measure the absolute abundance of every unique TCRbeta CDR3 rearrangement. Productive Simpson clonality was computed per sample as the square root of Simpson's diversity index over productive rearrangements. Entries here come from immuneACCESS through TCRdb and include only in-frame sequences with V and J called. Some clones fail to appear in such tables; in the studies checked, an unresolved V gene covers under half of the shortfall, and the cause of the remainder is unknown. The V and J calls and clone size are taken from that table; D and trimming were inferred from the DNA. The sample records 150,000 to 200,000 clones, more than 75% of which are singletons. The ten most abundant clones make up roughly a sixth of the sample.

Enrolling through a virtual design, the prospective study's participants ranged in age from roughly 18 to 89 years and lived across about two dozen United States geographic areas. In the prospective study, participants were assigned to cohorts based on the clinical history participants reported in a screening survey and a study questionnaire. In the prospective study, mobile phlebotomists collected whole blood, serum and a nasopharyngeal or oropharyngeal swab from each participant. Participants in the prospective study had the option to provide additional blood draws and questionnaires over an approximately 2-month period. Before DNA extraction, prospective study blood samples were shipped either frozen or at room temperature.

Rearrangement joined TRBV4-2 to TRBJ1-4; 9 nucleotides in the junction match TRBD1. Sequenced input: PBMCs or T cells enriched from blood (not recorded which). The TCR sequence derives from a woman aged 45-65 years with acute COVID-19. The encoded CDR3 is CASSQERTGVEKLFF. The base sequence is TGTGCCAGCAGCCAAGAAAGGACAGGGGTCGAAAAACTGTTTTTT.